This T cell receptor (beta chain) was sequenced for a study of blood T cell repertoires in COVID-19. Study in general: Whether acute or convalescent, the COVID-19 samples came from the United States, Italy and Spain. PBMCs, B-cell-depleted T cells, or T cells were the source of the cDNA or gDNA that made up the material.

Authors' processing steps: Estimation of nucleated cell counts relied on the amplification of reference gene primers. Method: immunoSEQ multiplex PCR; TCRdb's copy keeps in-frame clones and lacks some. The DNA gave D and trimming, while V, J and clone size come from that table. Of 350,000 to 450,000 clones listed, more than 75% are singletons. This clone appeared a single time. Germline V gives CDR1 MDHEN, CDR2 SYDVKM. V lost 5 bases and J lost 2, with 4 bases in between. This CDR3 has 12 amino acids. This chain joins TRBV28 and TRBJ2-1; no clear D. The sample comprised peripheral blood. The sequence came from a human donor in a cohort sampled during active COVID-19. This CDR3 is CASSVTYNEQFF. The CDR3, as DNA: TGTGCCAGCAGTGTTACCTACAATGAGCAGTTCTTC.